This is a list of T cell receptor beta chains from one sample in a study of T cell changes during pregnancy in multiple sclerosis. Using immunoSEQ multiplex PCR, the repertoire was profiled, and TCRdb retains in-frame clones only, with some absent. The sample lists about 18,000 clones, over 65% occurring once. This sample comprised CD8+ T cells from peripheral blood mononuclear cells, obtained after pregnancy. The receptors originated from a female donor with multiple sclerosis, enrolled in a pregnancy study. Each CDR3 is given with its conserved first and last residue. D genes are given only for firm matches. For some rows the clone size is stated as once, few or many, or as a class when expanded; others skip it.

.,.,TRBJ2-7,TRBV28,CASSPTYIEQYF,TGTGCCAGCAGCCCCACCTATATCGAGCAGTACTTC
.,.,TRBJ2-1,TRBV6-6,CASSPPGEAVNEQFF,TGTGCCAGCAGTCCCCCGGGAGAAGCGGTCAATGAGCAGTTCTTC
.,.,TRBJ2-5,TRBV4-3,CASSQQTEQETQYF,TGCGCCAGCAGCCAACAGACAGAGCAAGAGACCCAGTACTTC
TRBD2,.,TRBJ2-1,TRBV27,CASTPSGKGAEFF,TGTGCCAGCACCCCTAGCGGGAAAGGTGCGGAGTTCTTC
.,.,TRBJ2-7,TRBV4-1,CASSQDRNSPAYEQYF,TGCGCCAGCAGCCAAGATAGGAACAGCCCAGCCTACGAGCAGTACTTC
.,.,TRBJ2-7,TRBV27,CASSLLGRGEQYF,TGTGCCAGCAGTTTATTGGGCAGGGGCGAGCAGTACTTC
.,.,TRBJ2-4,TRBV27,CASSFSGTKQNIQYF,TGTGCCAGCAGTTTTTCCGGGACAAAGCAAAACATTCAGTACTTC
.,.,TRBJ1-2,TRBV6-5,CASRGQAADYGYTF,TGTGCCAGCAGGGGGCAGGCAGCCGACTATGGCTACACCTTC
.,.,TRBJ2-7,TRBV7-2,CASSGPSGLASYEQYF,TGTGCCAGCAGCGGACCGAGCGGGCTAGCGTCCTACGAGCAGTACTTC
.,.,TRBJ1-1,TRBV6-1,CASSGGRQGNTEAFF,TGTGCCAGCAGTGGAGGCAGGCAGGGGAACACTGAAGCTTTCTTT
TRBD1,.,TRBJ1-5,TRBV19,CASSGVGQGVSGNQPQHF,TGTGCCAGTAGTGGCGTAGGACAGGGGGTGAGTGGCAATCAGCCCCAGCATTTT
.,.,TRBJ1-4,TRBV7-9,CASSPPTGGEGNEKLFF,TGTGCCAGCAGCCCCCCTACGGGGGGCGAGGGAAATGAAAAACTGTTTTTT
TRBD1,.,TRBJ1-2,TRBV4-3,CASSRNRDRDFWGYTF,TGCGCCAGCAGCCGCAACCGGGACAGGGACTTCTGGGGCTACACCTTC
.,.,TRBJ2-1,TRBV6-4,CASSDSPTQTYNEQFF,TGTGCCAGCAGTGACTCGCCGACTCAGACTTACAATGAGCAGTTCTTC
TRBD2,.,TRBJ2-5,TRBV11-2,CASSSHIGTSGGGVGTQYF,TGTGCCAGCAGCTCCCATATCGGGACTAGCGGGGGGGGAGTAGGGACCCAGTACTTC
.,.,TRBJ2-7,TRBV21-1,CASSKGLAGGGKQYF,TGTGCCAGCAGCAAAGGCCTTGCGGGAGGAGGGAAGCAGTACTTC
.,.,TRBJ2-7,TRBV7-2,CASSLEGPPFSYEQYF,TGTGCCAGCAGCTTAGAGGGGCCGCCATTCTCCTACGAGCAGTACTTC
TRBD2,.,TRBJ2-1,TRBV4-1,CASSQDIEAGGTNEQFF,TGCGCCAGCAGCCAAGACATTGAGGCGGGGGGAACGAATGAGCAGTTCTTC
TRBD2,.,TRBJ2-1,TRBV11-2,CASSTGLAGASEQFF,TGTGCCAGCAGCACGGGACTAGCGGGAGCCAGTGAGCAGTTCTTC
TRBD2,.,TRBJ2-2,TRBV27,CASSPYSVAGSGELFF,TGTGCCAGCAGTCCCTATTCGGTAGCGGGGTCCGGGGAGCTGTTTTTT
.,.,TRBJ2-1,TRBV4-1,CASSPQGGTYNEQFF,TGCGCCAGCAGCCCCCAGGGGGGAACCTACAATGAGCAGTTCTTC
TRBD2,.,TRBJ2-1,TRBV18,CASSPGGGRAYEQFF,TGTGCCAGCTCACCGGGAGGCGGGAGGGCCTATGAGCAGTTCTTC
.,.,TRBJ2-3,TRBV27,CASSPQEYLTDTQYF,TGTGCCAGCAGTCCCCAGGAATACCTCACAGATACGCAGTATTTT
TRBD2,few,TRBJ2-1,TRBV30,CAWSGTTPNEQFF,TGTGCCTGGTCCGGGACTACCCCAAATGAGCAGTTCTTC
TRBD1,.,TRBJ2-7,TRBV2,CASSERETGNLYEQYF,TGTGCCAGCAGTGAAAGGGAGACAGGGAACCTCTACGAGCAGTACTTC
.,.,TRBJ1-2,TRBV28,CASSSYRPTNYGYTF,TGTGCCAGCAGTTCCTACAGGCCGACTAACTATGGCTACACCTTC
TRBD1,.,TRBJ2-7,TRBV30,CAWSVGTGGYEQYF,TGTGCCTGGAGTGTCGGGACAGGGGGCTACGAGCAGTACTTC
TRBD1,.,TRBJ1-1,TRBV7-9,CASSLARDSRAGAFF,TGTGCCAGCAGCTTAGCGAGGGACAGCCGAGCGGGAGCTTTCTTT
TRBD1,.,TRBJ2-1,TRBV7-3,CASSSTGGSYNEQFF,TGTGCCAGCAGCTCGACAGGGGGCTCCTACAATGAGCAGTTCTTC
.,.,TRBJ1-1,TRBV19,CASMRRRDTEAFF,TGTGCCAGTATGCGCAGGCGGGACACTGAAGCTTTCTTT
TRBD1,.,TRBJ2-1,TRBV7-9,CASSLVWPGGNEQFF,TGTGCCAGCAGCTTAGTTTGGCCAGGGGGAAATGAGCAGTTCTTC
TRBD2,.,TRBJ2-7,TRBV27,CASSEREGSDEQYF,TGTGCCAGCAGCGAGCGGGAGGGCAGCGACGAGCAGTACTTC
TRBD1,few,TRBJ1-1,TRBV6-5,CASSYRQGAGTEAFF,TGTGCCAGCAGTTATAGACAGGGGGCGGGCACTGAAGCTTTCTTT
TRBD1,.,TRBJ1-2,TRBV29-1,CSVGGQGGGANYGYTF,TGCAGCGTGGGGGGACAGGGCGGTGGAGCTAACTATGGCTACACCTTC
TRBD2,.,TRBJ2-3,TRBV19,CASSISSGGADTQYF,TGTGCCAGTAGTATATCTAGCGGGGGGGCAGATACGCAGTATTTT
.,.,TRBJ1-4,TRBV7-9,CASSLSIPGLFF,TGTGCCAGCAGCTTATCGATCCCGGGACTGTTTTTT
TRBD2,.,TRBJ2-1,TRBV7-3,CASSVEASGKTYNEQFF,TGTGCCAGCAGCGTAGAAGCTAGCGGAAAGACCTACAATGAGCAGTTCTTC
.,.,TRBJ1-2,TRBV7-9,CASSPLTLSLHLNYGYTF,TGTGCCAGCAGCCCACTAACCCTCAGCTTACACCTTAACTATGGCTACACCTTC
.,.,TRBJ1-4,TRBV4-3,CASSQDLGAMNEKLFF,TGCGCCAGCAGCCAAGATCTGGGGGCTATGAATGAAAAACTGTTTTTT
TRBD2,few,TRBJ2-3,TRBV11-2,CASSSRGTSGSTDTQYF,TGTGCCAGCAGCTCTCGCGGGACTAGCGGGAGCACAGATACGCAGTATTTT
.,.,TRBJ2-1,TRBV6-5,CASSYRGLGDEQFF,TGTGCCAGCAGTTACCGGGGTTTGGGTGATGAGCAGTTCTTC